Presented here are 29 T cell receptor beta chains from one specimen sequenced in a study of shared clonotypes between healthy human individuals. Profiled with immunoSEQ multiplex PCR; TCRdb holds only in-frame clones, not every one. The data show 1.6 million or so clones, around 95% seen once. The sequencing input was naive CD4+ T cells sorted from blood. Subset given: CD45RA+ positively selected. Receptors were obtained from a man between 25 and 39 years old in good health.

This chain connects TRBV27 to TRBJ2-2, with TRBD1 as a possible D gene (6 bases). CDR3 length: 16 residues. From germline, CDR1 is MNHEY and CDR2 SMNVEV (reference sequence). The V gene lost 3 bases and the J gene lost 5 bases, with 16 bases spanning the gap. CDR3 in amino acids: CASSFVTGWETGELFF. The DNA of the CDR3 is TGTGCCAGCAGTTTCGTGACAGGATGGGAAACCGGGGAGCTGTTTTTT.

This sequence joins TRBV6-5 and TRBJ2-5; D is undetermined. The CDR3 has 14 residues. The germline V and J ends were trimmed by 0 bases and 2 bases, with 7 bases remaining between them. The germline CDR1 and CDR2 sequences are MNHEY and SVGAGI. The CDR3 is CASSYSSFQETQYF. Here the CDR3 DNA reads TGTGCCAGCAGTTACTCGAGTTTTCAAGAGACCCAGTACTTC.

The rearrangement joins TRBV7-9 to TRBJ2-1; D remains unclear. CDR3 length: 12 residues. The V gene lost 3 bases and the J gene lost 5 bases, with 5 bases spanning the gap. Germline V gene lookup returns CDR1 SEHNR and CDR2 FQNEAQ (reference sequence). The CDR3 is CASSFGNNEQFF. Here the CDR3 DNA reads TGTGCCAGCAGCTTCGGTAACAATGAGCAGTTCTTC.

As for this clone: The junction does not match germline at one end; this may be a read error. The V and J genes are TRBV5-1 and TRBJ2-1; the D is unclear. CDR1 and CDR2 from the germline V gene are SGHRS and YFSETQ. The CDR3 runs 13 residues. CDR3 DNA sequence: TGCGCCAGCAGTTTGGGTTGGGACAATGAGCAGTTCTTC. Its translation is CASSLGWDNEQFF.

V and J are TRBV5-1 and TRBJ1-4; 7 nucleotides agree with TRBD1. CDR3 length: 16 amino acids. Germline trimming cut 1 base from V and 7 bases from J; bases unmatched to any gene: 10. Per germline, CDR1 SGHRS and CDR2 YFSETQ. This CDR3 is CASSLPSGQISEKLFF. Here the CDR3 DNA reads TGCGCCAGCAGCTTGCCATCGGGACAGATTAGTGAAAAACTGTTTTTT.

This rearrangement joins TRBV19 to TRBJ2-7, with 7 nucleotides matching TRBD2. The V gene's germline CDR1 is LNHDA and CDR2 SQIVND (reference sequence). Trimming removed 9 bases from V and 1 base from J; junction bases left unmatched: 9. This CDR3 spans 14 amino acids. The chain's CDR3 is CASQSGTSSYEQYF. In nucleotides, the CDR3 is TGTGCCAGCCAAAGCGGGACCTCTTCCTACGAGCAGTACTTC.

This clone was seen a handful of times. V usage is TRBV10-3 and J usage is TRBJ2-5; 7 bases are shared with TRBD1. This CDR3 region has 15 residues. Germline V gives CDR1 ENHRY, CDR2 SYGVKD. Losses at the gene ends were 10 bases for V and 1 base for J; bases not matched to a gene: 12. The CDR3 DNA is TGTGCCACCAACTACGGTTCAGGGGGCCAAGAGACCCAGTACTTC. Encoded protein: CATNYGSGGQETQYF.

A word on this clone: The same CDR3 can be traced to other DNA sequences in this sample. The J gene is TRBJ2-3, the V gene TRBV7-9; unclear D gene. CDR3 length: 12 amino acids. Germline CDR1 SEHNR, CDR2 FQNEAQ (reference sequence). Trimming removed 3 bases at V and 2 bases at J, with 3 bases between. The chain's CDR3 is CASSLDTDTQYF. The CDR3 coding sequence is TGTGCCAGCAGCTTGGACACAGATACGCAGTATTTT. Combining the CDR3 with reference TRBV7-9 and TRBJ2-3 gives the whole variable domain DTGVSQNPRHKITKRGQNVTFRCDPISEHNRLYWYRQTLGQGPEFLTYFQNEAQLEKSRLLSDRFSAERPKGSFSTLEIQRTEQGDSAMYLCASSLDTDTQYFGPGTRLTVL.

The chain has TRBV9 and TRBJ2-2; D not resolved. The CDR3 is made up of 13 amino acids. Germline V CDR1 and CDR2: SGDLS, YYNGEE. Trimming took 1 base from V and 7 from J, leaving 8 bases between them. The DNA for the CDR3 is TGTGCCAGCAGCGTACAAGATGGCGGGGAGCTGTTTTTT. Translated: CASSVQDGGELFF.

The chain couples TRBV28 to TRBJ2-1; D may match TRBD1 or TRBD2 (5 bases each). CDR1 and CDR2 (germline): MDHEN, SYDVKM. This CDR3 has 13 residues. V was cut by 5 bases and J by 4 bases, with 9 bases left in between. This CDR3 reads CASSPGTYNEQFF. Written as DNA, the CDR3 is TGTGCCAGCAGTCCGGGGACGTACAATGAGCAGTTCTTC.

The chain is built from TRBV9 and TRBJ2-7; no clear D gene. Germline assignment: CDR1 SGDLS and CDR2 YYNGEE. The V and J ends lost 0 bases and 12 bases respectively, with 19 bases between them. The CDR3 consists of 14 residues. The CDR3 coding sequence is TGTGCCAGCAGCGTAGTGGGTAGAGACACGGCCCTGTACTTC. This encodes CASSVVGRDTALYF. Complete variable domain (other parts from reference TRBV9 and TRBJ2-7): DSGVTQTPKHLITATGQRVTLRCSPRSGDLSVYWYQQSLDQGLQFLIQYYNGEERAKGNILERFSAQQFPDLHSELNLSSLELGDSALYFCASSVVGRDTALYFGPGTRLTVT.

The chain is built from TRBV2 and TRBJ1-1, with D tentatively TRBD1 (5 bases). V was cut by 5 bases and J by 0 bases, with 16 bases left in between. This CDR3 comprises 16 residues. From germline, CDR1 is SNHLY and CDR2 FYNNEI. CDR3 DNA sequence: TGTGCCAGCAGTCAGGGTCGGGGGGAAATGAACACTGAAGCTTTCTTT. It yields the protein CASSQGRGEMNTEAFF.

This clone was seen once. The rearrangement links TRBV4-1 to TRBJ2-3, with 7 bases that match TRBD2. The CDR3 has 16 residues. Germline V CDR1 and CDR2: MGHRA, YSYEKL. V was pared by 3 bases and J by 2 bases, with 8 bases of the junction left unmatched. CDR3 sequence (DNA): TGCGCCAGCAGCCATCTGTCTAGCGGTTCCACAGATACGCAGTATTTT. Protein: CASSHLSSGSTDTQYF.

In its sample, this clone was seen once. The chain links TRBV4-1 to TRBJ2-5; 8 positions agree with TRBD1. The trim removed 1 base at V and 1 base at J, leaving 2 bases unmatched. Germline assignment: CDR1 MGHRA and CDR2 YSYEKL. The CDR3 runs 15 residues. In DNA form, the CDR3 reads TGCGCCAGCAGCCAAGGCGACAGGGGCCAAGAGACCCAGTACTTC. It codes for CASSQGDRGQETQYF.

In this sample, this clone turned up once. This chain connects TRBV28 to TRBJ2-7; 12 nucleotides align to TRBD1. The CDR3 extends over 13 amino acids. Germline V gives CDR1 MDHEN, CDR2 SYDVKM. J gave up 4 bases and V 8 bases, and 3 bases lay outside the gene matches. CDR3 sequence (DNA): TGTGCCAGCGGGGACAGGGGGCCATACGAGCAGTACTTC. Translating gives CASGDRGPYEQYF.

Details on this clone: The junction does not match germline at one end; this may be a read error. The genes are TRBV2 and TRBJ2-5; 8 positions match TRBD1. The CDR3 length is 15 residues. The germline gives CDR1 SNHLY, CDR2 FYNNEI. CDR3 sequence reads: CASTERTGKEETQYF. The DNA of the CDR3 is TGTGCCAGCACTGAAAGGACAGGGAAGGAAGAGACCCAGTACTTC.

This chain joins TRBV2 and TRBJ2-5; D is possibly TRBD1 or TRBD2 (6 bases each). V lost 3 bases, J lost 2 bases, and 16 bases lay in between. Germline loops: CDR1 SNHLY, CDR2 FYNNEI. The CDR3 runs to 16 residues. CDR3 in amino acids: CASSDEIGGVQETQYF. The CDR3 DNA reads TGTGCCAGCAGTGATGAGATCGGGGGCGTACAAGAGACCCAGTACTTC.

The chain links TRBV7-2 to TRBJ2-1, with D possibly matching TRBD2 (6 bases). The CDR3 has 14 amino acids. The ends were cut back, 4 bases at V and 8 bases at J, with 15 bases in the middle. Germline loops: CDR1 SGHTA, CDR2 FQGNSA. The CDR3 bases are TGTGCCAGCAGCTATGGAGGGACGGCTCATGAGCAGTTCTTC. Its protein product is CASSYGGTAHEQFF.

This chain uses TRBV18 with TRBJ1-4; perhaps TRBD1 as D (5 bases). The germline V gene has CDR1 KGHSH and CDR2 LQKENI. The CDR3 loop spans 15 amino acids. Trimming took 0 bases from V and 8 from J, leaving 13 bases between them. The CDR3 here is CASSPPGRIQEKLFF. The CDR3, as DNA: TGTGCCAGCTCACCACCGGGACGGATACAAGAAAAACTGTTTTTT.

This clone appeared once. The same CDR3 can be traced to other DNA sequences in this sample. V is TRBV9 and J is TRBJ2-7, with a possible D match to TRBD2 (5 bases). The CDR3 is made up of 14 amino acids. V was trimmed by 3 bases and J by 1 base, leaving 11 bases between them. Per the germline V gene, CDR1 is SGDLS and CDR2 is YYNGEE. CDR3 sequence reads: CASSARTDSYEQYF. The CDR3 coding sequence is TGTGCCAGCAGCGCCCGGACTGATTCCTACGAGCAGTACTTC.

The chain employs TRBV6-5 and TRBJ2-7; tentatively, D is TRBD2 (6 bases). The CDR3 runs 14 residues. The ends were cut back, 7 bases at V and 2 bases at J, with 15 bases in the middle. The germline V gene has CDR1 MNHEY and CDR2 SVGAGI. CDR3 nucleotide sequence: TGTGCCAGCAAGGAGGCTAGCGTTACCTACGAGCAGTACTTC. Its translation is CASKEASVTYEQYF.

The gene calls are TRBV7-8 and TRBJ1-2; TRBD1 matches at 8 bases. With 2 bases clipped from V and 6 bases from J, the junction kept 2 bases outside the gene matches. This CDR3 contains 13 residues. Germline CDR1 SGHVS, CDR2 FQNEAQ. The CDR3 loop is CASSLLTGDGYTF. The CDR3 DNA reads as TGTGCCAGCAGCTTATTGACAGGGGATGGCTACACCTTC.

The J gene is TRBJ2-4, the V gene TRBV15; D perhaps matches TRBD1 (6 bases). Trimming removed 5 bases from V and 8 bases from J, with 13 bases in between. Germline V gene sequence: CDR1 LNHNV, CDR2 YYDKDF (reference sequence). The CDR3 is 13 residues long. The CDR3 DNA sequence: TGTGCCACCAGCTCCCGACAGGCGGACATTCAGTACTTC. Amino acids: CATSSRQADIQYF.

J is TRBJ2-5 and V is TRBV7-9; TRBD1 matches at 7 bases. The CDR3 extends over 16 amino acids. J lost 0 bases, V lost 5 bases, and 9 bases had no gene match. Germline V gene data show CDR1 as SEHNR and CDR2 as FQNEAQ (reference sequence). The CDR3 DNA reads as TGTGCCAGCAGCACCTGGACAGGCGCACACCAAGAGACCCAGTACTTC. This encodes CASSTWTGAHQETQYF.

This clone was seen a single time. The chain links TRBV18 to TRBJ1-5; 8 bases are a match to TRBD1. This CDR3 has 15 residues. Germline trimming cut 6 bases from V and 8 bases from J; bases unmatched to any gene: 12. From germline, CDR1 is KGHSH and CDR2 LQKENI. CDR3 coding DNA: TGTGCCAGCTCCCGCGCGCAGGGGGCAGGTGAGCCCCAGCATTTT. Amino acid sequence: CASSRAQGAGEPQHF. Full variable domain (missing parts from reference TRBV18 and TRBJ1-5): NAGVMQNPRHLVRRRGQEARLRCSPMKGHSHVYWYRQLPEEGLKFMVYLQKENIIDESGMPKERFSAEFPKEGPSILRIQQVVRGDSAAYFCASSRAQGAGEPQHFGDGTRLSIL.

The V call is TRBV6-5, the J call TRBJ1-2; 10 bases are a match to TRBD1. The length of the CDR3 is 15 residues. Losses at the gene ends were 6 bases for V and 7 bases for J; bases not matched to a gene: 11. Germline CDR1 MNHEY, CDR2 SVGAGI. CDR3 region: CASRNQDRGFFGYTF. In DNA, the CDR3 is TGTGCCAGCAGGAATCAGGACAGGGGGTTCTTTGGCTACACCTTC.

V is TRBV5-5 and J is TRBJ2-7, with TRBD2 matching 9 bases. Germline V gene data show CDR1 as SGHKS and CDR2 as YYEKEE (reference sequence). This CDR3 is built from 15 residues. The trim removed 6 bases at V and 2 bases at J, leaving 9 bases unmatched. The CDR3 reads CASIPRTSATYEQYF. The CDR3 DNA reads as TGTGCCAGCATCCCGAGGACTAGCGCAACCTACGAGCAGTACTTC.

This CDR3 reads CASSLDLGREYEQYF. DNA of the CDR3: TGTGCCAGCAGCTTAGATCTGGGTCGGGAGTACGAGCAGTACTTC. The chain employs TRBV11-2 and TRBJ2-7, with D perhaps matching TRBD2 (6 bases). The V gene's germline CDR1 is SGHAT and CDR2 FQNNGV. The CDR3 length is 15 residues. V was trimmed by 0 bases and J by 4 bases, leaving 13 bases between them.

V gene TRBV5-4 combines with J gene TRBJ2-1, with a weak D call TRBD2 (5 bases). The germline V gene has CDR1 SGHNT and CDR2 YYREEE (reference sequence). The CDR3 runs 13 residues. Trimming left V 4 bases short and J 10 bases short, with 15 bases between. CDR3 loop: CASSPSVGGEQFF. The CDR3 coding sequence is TGTGCCAGCAGCCCGTCGGTAGGCGGGGAGCAGTTCTTC.